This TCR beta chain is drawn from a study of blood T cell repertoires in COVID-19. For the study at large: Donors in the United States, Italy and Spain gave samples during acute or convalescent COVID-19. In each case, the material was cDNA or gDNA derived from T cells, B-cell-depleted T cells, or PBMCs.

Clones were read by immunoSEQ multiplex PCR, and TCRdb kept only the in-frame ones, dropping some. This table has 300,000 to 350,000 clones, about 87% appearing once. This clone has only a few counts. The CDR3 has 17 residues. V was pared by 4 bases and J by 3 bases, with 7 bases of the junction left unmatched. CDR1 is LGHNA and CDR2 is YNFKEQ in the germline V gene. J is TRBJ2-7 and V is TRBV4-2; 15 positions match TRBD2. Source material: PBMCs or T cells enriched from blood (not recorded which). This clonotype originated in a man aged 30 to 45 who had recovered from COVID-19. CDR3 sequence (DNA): TGTGCCAGCAGCCCCGGGACTAGCGGGGGGTCCTTCTACGAGCAGTACTTC. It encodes CASSPGTSGGSFYEQYF.